This T cell receptor beta chain comes out of a study of T cell responses to AZD1222 COVID-19 vaccine. Study findings and constraints: In the spike-specific TCR repertoire, nearly half reportedly target unmutated variant regions. Repertoire collection took place solely once the T cell response had peaked. In a largely white British group with more females than males, clonal diversity was possibly underestimated.

This table comes from immunoSEQ multiplex PCR, and its TCRdb copy is limited to in-frame clones, with some not included. The sample has roughly 150,000 clones, around 87% seen once. On this clone: Its antigen is not identified.

This CDR3 contains 15 residues. Germline loops: CDR1 SGHRS, CDR2 YFSETQ. The germline V and J ends were trimmed by 4 bases and 8 bases, with 20 bases remaining between them. This rearrangement joins TRBV5-1 to TRBJ2-3, with D tentatively TRBD1 (6 bases). The sample here was peripheral blood, taken on day 0 of AZD1222 vaccination. The sequence was obtained from an adult in good health. The chain's CDR3 is CASSPTGTSQGTQYF. The DNA for the CDR3 is TGCGCCAGCAGCCCCACAGGGACCTCACAGGGTACGCAGTATTTT. The entire variable domain, with the rest obtained from reference TRBV5-1 and TRBJ2-3, is as follows: KAGVTQTPRYLIKTRGQQVTLSCSPISGHRSVSWYQQTPGQGLQFLFEYFSETQRNKGNFPGRFSGRQFSNSRSEMNVSTLELGDSALYLCASSPTGTSQGTQYFGPGTRLTVL.